A selection of T cell receptor beta chains follows, all from one sample in a study of human T cells and chemical hapten exposure. TCRdb itself ran the RACE reads through MiXCR, one entry per CDR3 protein. The sample consists of 80,000 to 100,000 distinct CDR3 sequences, around 9.3% of them appearing once. Sample: whole blood, taken in connection with sensitization to the hapten diphenylcyclopropenone (DPC). The receptor set was obtained from a woman aged 50 to 65 with alopecia areata. Some clones in this sample may be carry-over from other donors' samples. Both conserved end residues are part of each CDR3. The D gene is left open where the match is weak. The size of a clone is reported for some rows only, either as once, few or many, or as a class for expanded clones.

TRBV7-9,few,NA,TRBJ2-5,TGTGCCAGCAGTCCCGGGAACGGGGTGGCCCAGTACTTC,CASSPGNGVAQYF
TRBV28,many,TRBD1,TRBJ2-6,TGTGCCAGTACGCTCTTGGGGGACAGGGCAAGGTCTGGGGCCAACGTCCTGACTTTC,CASTLLGDRARSGANVLTF
TRBV19,many,NA,TRBJ1-2,TGTGCCAGTAGTTCAAGCGGCATCTACTATGGCTACACCTTC,CASSSSGIYYGYTF
TRBV29-1,many,NA,TRBJ1-1,TGCAGCGTTGTCGCAGGGGTAGACACTGAAGCTTTCTTT,CSVVAGVDTEAFF
TRBV3-1,NA,NA,TRBJ2-1,TGTGCCAGCAGCCAAGACGGAACGCCGCCGTTCTTC,CASSQDGTPPFF
TRBV9,NA,NA,TRBJ1-3,TGTGCCAGCAGCGAGGGGAAAATTGCTGGAAACACCATATATTTT,CASSEGKIAGNTIYF
TRBV7-2,few,NA,TRBJ1-4,TGTGCCAGCAGCCCCTATACCCGGACAGCAAATAATGAAAAACTGTTTTTT,CASSPYTRTANNEKLFF
TRBV12-5,few,NA,TRBJ1-1,TGTGCTAGTGGCCCAGAGCCGAACACTGAAGCTTTCTTT,CASGPEPNTEAFF
TRBV9,many,NA,TRBJ2-1,TGTGCCAGCAGCAGCCCCTCGAATTTGGATGAGCAGTTCTTC,CASSSPSNLDEQFF
TRBV7-9,many,TRBD2,TRBJ2-1,TGTGCCAGCAGCAATAGCGGGAACTACAATGAGCAGTTCTTC,CASSNSGNYNEQFF
TRBV6-5,many,TRBD1,TRBJ1-1,TGTGCCAGCAGCCGAGGAGGAACAGGGGGCACTGAAGCTTTCTTT,CASSRGGTGGTEAFF
TRBV3-1,few,NA,TRBJ1-1,TGTGCCAGCAGCCAATCGGACGCGAACACTGAAGCTTTCTTT,CASSQSDANTEAFF
TRBV6-2/TRBV6-3,few,TRBD2,TRBJ2-1,TGTGCCAGCAGCCCTCCGGGACTAGCCTACAATGAGCAGTTCTTC,CASSPPGLAYNEQFF
TRBV4-1,many,TRBD1,TRBJ1-5,TGCGCCAGCAGCCAAGCGGTTGGACAGGATAGCAATCAGCCCCAGCATTTT,CASSQAVGQDSNQPQHF
TRBV10-3,NA,NA,TRBJ1-5,TGTGCCATCAGTGACCCTCCATGGAGTCAGCCCCAGCATTTT,CAISDPPWSQPQHF
TRBV29-1,many,NA,TRBJ2-2,TGCAGCGTTGCTGGGAGGAACACCGGGGAGCTGTTTTTT,CSVAGRNTGELFF
TRBV20-1,few,NA,TRBJ1-5,TGCAGTGCTATCCCTGGGGGGACCGCCAATCAGCCCCAGCATTTT,CSAIPGGTANQPQHF